This TCR beta chain was obtained from a study of blood T cell repertoires in COVID-19. Looked up from germline, CDR1 is MDHEN and CDR2 is SYDVKM. This CDR3 comprises 15 residues. The ends lost 3 bases at V and 6 bases at J; junction bases unmatched: 7. The study recruited people aged roughly 18 to 95 years across 20 to 30 US areas. Participants were placed into cohorts based on the clinical history they reported. For recovered donors of Cohort 3, there were two negative PCRs, clearance, or symptom resolution. Study processing details: For nucleated cells, counts were estimated from reference gene primer amplification. This table comes from immunoSEQ multiplex PCR, and its TCRdb copy is limited to in-frame clones, with some not included. The DNA was the basis for D and trimming; V, J and clone size are from that table. The sample holds approximately 440,000 clones, about nine tenths seen once.

This sequence joins TRBV28 and TRBJ2-2; 7 nucleotides agree with TRBD2. This receptor was obtained from a man younger than 30 who had recovered from COVID-19. Sequencing was carried out using PBMCs or T cells enriched from blood (not recorded which). DNA of the CDR3: TGTGCCAGCAGTTTGGCGGGAGAAGATGCCGGGGAGCTGTTTTTT. Translation gives CASSLAGEDAGELFF.